Listed here are 31 T cell receptor beta chains from one sample, sequenced in a study of blood T cell repertoires in COVID-19. Profiling relied on immunoSEQ multiplex PCR, and the TCRdb table lists in-frame clones only, not all of them. The sample holds around 190,000 clones, 86% seen once. The sequenced sample consisted of PBMCs or T cells enriched from blood (not recorded which). Receptors originate from a man aged 40-49 years with acute COVID-19.

The chain carries TRBV7-6 and TRBJ1-2, with D possibly being TRBD1 (5 bases). Germline assignment: CDR1 SGHVS and CDR2 FNYEAQ. V dropped 2 bases and J dropped 4 bases, with 11 bases sitting between them. The CDR3 is 14 amino acids. The CDR3: CASSLNTGSYGYTF. CDR3 nucleotide sequence: TGTGCCAGCAGCTTAAACACAGGTAGCTATGGCTACACCTTC.

CDR3 region: CASSVAMRASTDTQYF. The CDR3 nucleotides are TGTGCCAGCAGCGTAGCGATGCGGGCCAGCACAGATACGCAGTATTTT. This chain links TRBV9 with TRBJ2-3; D may be TRBD2 (5 bases). The germline V gene has CDR1 SGDLS and CDR2 YYNGEE. The CDR3 has 16 amino acids. The V and J ends lost 0 bases and 0 bases respectively, with 11 bases between them.

V is TRBV5-5 and J is TRBJ2-7, with D possibly TRBD2 on 6 matching bases. Germline V gene lookup returns CDR1 SGHKS and CDR2 YYEKEE (reference sequence). This CDR3 comprises 15 residues. Trimming took 0 bases from V and 3 from J, leaving 13 bases between them. The CDR3, as DNA: TGTGCCAGCAGCTTGGTTCCGGGAGACCTCTACGAGCAGTACTTC. Encoded protein: CASSLVPGDLYEQYF.

V usage is TRBV24-1 and J usage is TRBJ1-1, with 8 bases lining up with TRBD1. The CDR3 has 15 residues. The V and J ends lost 2 bases and 1 base, in that order; junction bases with no gene match: 2. CDR1 and CDR2 from the germline V gene are KGHDR and SFDVKD. In nucleotides, the CDR3 is TGTGCCACCAGTGATTCCGGGACAGGGAACACTGAAGCTTTCTTT. Translated: CATSDSGTGNTEAFF.

The chain links TRBV7-6 to TRBJ1-1, with D tentatively TRBD1 (6 bases). The V gene lost 4 bases and the J gene lost 5 bases, with 20 bases spanning the gap. The CDR3 length is 16 residues. From germline, CDR1 is SGHVS and CDR2 FNYEAQ. Here the CDR3 DNA reads TGTGCCAGCAGCTCGGTACAGGGAGGGAGGGGAACTGAAGCTTTCTTT. Protein sequence: CASSSVQGGRGTEAFF.

This chain uses TRBV15 with TRBJ2-1; D unclear. Germline lookup yields CDR1 LNHNV and CDR2 YYDKDF (reference sequence). CDR3 size: 14 residues. The V and J ends lost 0 bases and 12 bases respectively, with 15 bases between them. CDR3: CATSRDSWAGPQFF. CDR3 coding DNA: TGTGCCACCAGCAGAGATTCCTGGGCTGGGCCGCAGTTCTTC.

This chain links TRBV28 with TRBJ1-2; D might be TRBD1 (6 bases). Germline-derived CDR1 and CDR2 are MDHEN and SYDVKM. Trimming stripped 7 bases from V and 0 bases from J, with 24 bases between. The CDR3 consists of 18 residues. CDR3 loop: CASITSRGTRESNYGYTF. In DNA, the CDR3 is TGTGCCAGCATAACGTCAAGGGGGACCCGAGAATCTAACTATGGCTACACCTTC.

The V gene is TRBV9, the J gene TRBJ2-1; 10 nucleotides align to TRBD2. The CDR3 is 17 residues long. Per the germline V gene, CDR1 is SGDLS and CDR2 is YYNGEE. V lost 4 bases to trimming and J lost 9 bases; unmatched junction nucleotides: 16. In nucleotides, the CDR3 is TGTGCCAGCAGCCTCGGAGAGCGGGAGGGCCGGAGGGGTGAGCAGTTCTTC. It translates to CASSLGEREGRRGEQFF.

This clone occurred a few times. The chain employs TRBV6-5 and TRBJ1-5; D is undetermined. Germline V gene sequence: CDR1 MNHEY, CDR2 SVGAGI. The CDR3 has 15 amino acids. Between the trimmed V and J ends, which lost 2 bases and 6 bases, there was a span of 14 bases. The CDR3 DNA reads as TGTGCCAGCAGTTACGGACTCCCGAGCGGTCAGCCCCAGCATTTT. It is translated as CASSYGLPSGQPQHF.

This chain uses TRBV25-1 with TRBJ2-2; no reliable D call. V dropped 4 bases and J dropped 5 bases, with 11 bases sitting between them. Germline V gene data show CDR1 as MGHDK and CDR2 as SYGVNS. The CDR3 runs to 14 residues. The CDR3 protein is CASSAFTNTGELFF. The CDR3 bases are TGTGCCAGCAGTGCATTCACAAATACCGGGGAGCTGTTTTTT.

This rearrangement joins TRBV28 to TRBJ1-5; 10 bases match TRBD1. V shed 2 bases, J shed 5 bases, and the junction held 6 bases outside the gene matches. Germline CDR1 is MDHEN and CDR2 is SYDVKM. CDR3 length: 16 amino acids. The CDR3 spells CASSLGRQGAYQPQHF. CDR3 nucleotides: TGTGCCAGCAGTTTAGGAAGACAGGGGGCTTATCAGCCCCAGCATTTT.

This clone appeared a few times. This chain connects TRBV5-1 to TRBJ2-5; 9 bases fit TRBD2. CDR1 and CDR2 (germline): SGHRS, YFSETQ. V was clipped by 6 bases and J by 5 bases; unmatched bases: 11. The CDR3 extends over 15 amino acids. In DNA, the CDR3 is TGCGCCAGCAAAGTTTCGCTAGCGGGATGGGAGACCCAGTACTTC. It is translated as CASKVSLAGWETQYF.

This clone was seen only a few times. The chain has TRBV6-5 and TRBJ2-7; the match to TRBD1 covers 7 bases. Germline V gene lookup returns CDR1 MNHEY and CDR2 SVGAGI. The length of the CDR3 is 14 residues. With V trimmed by 2 bases and J by 6 bases, 7 bases remained unmatched. This chain's CDR3 is CASSYRTGVAEQYF. CDR3 bases: TGTGCCAGCAGTTACAGGACAGGAGTCGCCGAGCAGTACTTC.

This chain joins TRBV6-5 and TRBJ1-2; D is possibly TRBD1 (6 bases). V was cut by 2 bases and J by 8 bases, with 12 bases left in between. Germline values: CDR1 MNHEY, CDR2 SVGAGI. The CDR3 loop spans 13 amino acids. The CDR3 nucleotides read TGTGCCAGCAGTTACATGGCAGGGGAAGGCTACACCTTC. It is translated as CASSYMAGEGYTF.

The V gene is TRBV7-8, the J gene TRBJ2-7; the match to TRBD2 covers 8 bases. The CDR3 runs 15 residues. Germline V gene lookup returns CDR1 SGHVS and CDR2 FQNEAQ. V lost 5 bases and J lost 7; bases outside the gene matches: 13. The CDR3 nucleotides are TGTGCCAGCAGCACACCGGGGGGGCGCTCTGATGAGCAGTACTTC. Translation gives CASSTPGGRSDEQYF.

The V gene is TRBV29-1, the J gene TRBJ2-1; 9 bases match TRBD2. V shed 3 bases and J 5 bases; nucleotides not matched to a gene: 11. Germline V CDR1 and CDR2: SQVTM, ANQGSEA. This CDR3 is built from 16 residues. The CDR3: CSVEKGGLAGNNEQFF. Here the CDR3 DNA reads TGCAGCGTTGAGAAAGGGGGTCTAGCGGGAAACAATGAGCAGTTCTTC.

The rearrangement uses TRBV27 and TRBJ2-1; 7 bases line up with TRBD2. V gave up 7 bases and J gave up 10 bases; unmatched junction bases: 16. This CDR3 is 15 amino acids long. CDR1 is MNHEY, CDR2 SMNVEV, per germline (reference sequence). CDR3 sequence (DNA): TGTGCCAGCACTCGGACTAGTTGGGGACGGGAGGAGCAGTTCTTC. Translation gives CASTRTSWGREEQFF.

This clone was counted between two and nine times. Other DNA variants within this sample encode the same CDR3. This sequence joins TRBV6-5 and TRBJ2-2; maybe TRBD2 (7 bases). The CDR3 runs to 14 residues. The germline gives CDR1 MNHEY, CDR2 SVGAGI. V was pared by 3 bases and J by 4 bases, with 9 bases between. The DNA for the CDR3 is TGTGCCAGCAGTTATAGGGGGGGCACCGGGGAGCTGTTTTTT. Translated, it gives CASSYRGGTGELFF.

The V and J genes are TRBV27 and TRBJ2-7, with 10 nucleotides matching TRBD1. Per germline, CDR1 MNHEY and CDR2 SMNVEV (reference sequence). This CDR3 has 13 residues. With 10 bases clipped from V and 2 bases from J, the junction kept 5 bases outside the gene matches. In DNA form, the CDR3 reads TGTGCCACCTCGGACAGGGGGACCTACGAGCAGTACTTC. Translating gives CATSDRGTYEQYF.

This sequence joins TRBV5-1 and TRBJ1-2; no definite D call. The CDR3 is made up of 13 amino acids. Germline V gives CDR1 SGHRS, CDR2 YFSETQ. V dropped 4 bases and J dropped 6 bases, with 13 bases sitting between them. CDR3 loop: CASSVPNGDGYTF. The CDR3 DNA follows: TGCGCCAGCAGCGTACCCAACGGGGATGGCTACACCTTC.

This sequence joins TRBV4-1 and TRBJ1-4; D might be TRBD1 (6 bases). The CDR3 covers 14 residues. Germline lookup yields CDR1 MGHRA and CDR2 YSYEKL. V lost 7 bases to trimming and J lost 0 bases, with 9 bases between them. The CDR3 reads CASKPGATNEKLFF. For the CDR3, the DNA is TGCGCCAGCAAGCCAGGGGCAACTAATGAAAAACTGTTTTTT.

The chain links TRBV9 to TRBJ2-3; 10 bases line up with TRBD2. The CDR3 has 19 amino acids. With 0 bases clipped from V and 3 bases from J, the junction kept 13 bases outside the gene matches. Per germline, CDR1 SGDLS and CDR2 YYNGEE. CDR3 in DNA: TGTGCCAGCAGCGTAGCGGGAGGGGCTAGCGGGAGAGGAACAGATACGCAGTATTTT. Its translation is CASSVAGGASGRGTDTQYF.

CDR3 loop: CASSGADRRNEKLFF. The CDR3 coding sequence is TGTGCCAGCAGCGGGGCGGACAGACGAAATGAAAAACTGTTTTTT. J is TRBJ1-4 and V is TRBV7-2, with D possibly being TRBD1 (6 bases). Trimming shortened V by 5 bases and J by 5 bases, and 15 bases separated the two germline ends. Germline V CDR1 and CDR2: SGHTA, FQGNSA. This CDR3 has 15 amino acids.

This chain uses TRBV18 with TRBJ2-1; 7 nucleotides agree with TRBD2. Germline assignment: CDR1 KGHSH and CDR2 LQKENI. This CDR3 is 14 amino acids long. V shed 2 bases and J 8 bases; nucleotides not matched to a gene: 6. The CDR3 DNA is TGTGCCAGCTCACCAGGCTTAACTAGCGATGAGCAGTTCTTC. It yields the protein CASSPGLTSDEQFF.

The V and J genes are TRBV3-1 (or the pseudogene TRBV3-2) and TRBJ2-1; no reliable D call. Trimming stripped 3 bases from V and 3 bases from J, with 15 bases between. The CDR3 is made up of 16 amino acids. The germline V gene encodes CDR1 LGHDT and CDR2 YNNKEL (reference sequence). The chain's CDR3 is CASSHRRGGNYNEQFF. The DNA for the CDR3 is TGTGCCAGCAGCCACCGGAGAGGCGGTAACTACAATGAGCAGTTCTTC.

The chain couples TRBV4-2 to TRBJ1-2; D is possibly TRBD1 (6 bases). Germline V lookup: CDR1 LGHNA, CDR2 YNFKEQ. This CDR3 is 15 amino acids long. Trimming stripped 8 bases from V and 2 bases from J, with 18 bases between. CDR3 sequence: CASAGGGQANYGYTF. The CDR3 bases are TGTGCCAGCGCGGGAGGGGGGCAGGCAAACTATGGCTACACCTTC.

The chain combines TRBV27 with TRBJ2-7, with a weak D call TRBD1 (5 bases). Trimming stripped 8 bases from V and 3 bases from J, with 14 bases between. Germline V gene data show CDR1 as MNHEY and CDR2 as SMNVEV (reference sequence). The CDR3 covers 13 residues. This CDR3 reads CASRRGSSYEQYF. In DNA form, the CDR3 reads TGTGCCAGCCGAAGGGGATCCAGCTACGAGCAGTACTTC.

The gene calls are TRBV24-1 and TRBJ1-1; no clear D gene. CDR1 KGHDR and CDR2 SFDVKD come from the germline V gene. The CDR3 sequence is 13 residues long. Trimming took off 5 bases at V and 3 bases at J, with 9 bases between the two ends. The chain's CDR3 is CATSGRVDTEAFF. CDR3 coding DNA: TGTGCCACCAGTGGACGGGTAGACACTGAAGCTTTCTTT.

This clone is a singleton in its sample. The gene calls are TRBV11-3 and TRBJ2-3; possible D gene TRBD1, 6 bases. CDR1 is SGHNT and CDR2 is YENEEA in the germline V gene. V was shortened by 1 base and J by 4 bases, with 21 bases between the two germline ends. The CDR3 contains 18 residues. The CDR3 reads CASSLAGFSGVGADTQYF. The CDR3 DNA follows: TGTGCCAGCAGCTTAGCGGGATTCTCAGGGGTCGGGGCAGATACGCAGTATTTT.

The V and J genes are TRBV7-2 and TRBJ1-5; 8 bases map to TRBD1. The J segment lost 5 bases and the V segment lost 5 bases, leaving 8 bases of the junction unmatched. Germline-derived CDR1 and CDR2 are SGHTA and FQGNSA. The CDR3 contains 15 residues. The CDR3 protein is CASSLGQGPYQPQHF. The DNA of the CDR3 is TGTGCCAGCAGCCTAGGACAGGGACCATATCAGCCCCAGCATTTT. Drawing the rest from reference TRBV7-2 and TRBJ1-5, the complete variable domain is GAGVSQSPSNKVTEKGKDVELRCDPISGHTALYWYRQSLGQGLEFLIYFQGNSAPDKSGLPSDRFSAERTGGSVSTLTIQRTQQEDSAVYLCASSLGQGPYQPQHFGDGTRLSIL.

The genes are TRBV28 and TRBJ1-6, with a possible D match to TRBD1 (5 bases). Germline loops: CDR1 MDHEN, CDR2 SYDVKM. The CDR3 sequence is 16 residues long. V was shortened by 4 bases and J by 10 bases, with 20 bases between the two germline ends. As DNA, the CDR3 is TGTGCCAGCAGTTCTTTGAGGGACCTCGCGGGATCACCCCTCCACTTT. Translating it yields CASSSLRDLAGSPLHF.